One and the same sample provided the 25 T cell receptor beta chains below, sequenced in a study of CXCR3-negative and CXCR3-positive naive CD8 T cells. The libraries of TRB cDNA were prepared using 5' RACE with UMI labels. Following a re-call of the 5' RACE reads, TCRdb has one entry per CDR3 protein and lacks DNA. Reported are about 70,000 distinct CDR3 sequences; the ten largest clones contain about 0.71%. Study-wide results and caveats: For CXCR3-positive naive cells, TRB CDR3s were more hydrophobic than those of CXCR3-negative naive cells.

These TCRs' antigens remain unknown. Sequencing was carried out using naive CXCR3+ CD8+ T cells from blood. Subset noted: CD45RO-CCR7+CD27+CD95- naive CD8+ T cells expressing CXCR3 (TNR3+). The receptor source for this set is a human donor in good health. Some clones in this sample may be carry-over from other donors' samples.

CDR3 loop: CASSYRQGSGETQYF. This sequence joins TRBV5-4 and TRBJ2-5; checking the TCRdb D call of TRBD1 is not possible without DNA. The CDR3 runs 15 residues. Germline CDR1 reads SGHNT; CDR2 reads YYREEE (reference sequence).

The rearrangement joins TRBV29-1 to TRBJ1-5. The CDR3 spans 13 residues. CDR1 is SQVTM and CDR2 is ANQGSEA in the germline V gene. The CDR3: CSVDDGSNQPQHF.

The V gene is TRBV29-1, the J gene TRBJ2-1; as DNA is missing, the TRBD2 call by TCRdb cannot be tested. Germline CDR1 is SQVTM and CDR2 is ANQGSEA. The CDR3 is 14 residues long. CDR3 protein: CSVGQRGGLDEQFF.

J is TRBJ1-1 and V is TRBV29-1; TCRdb's assignment of TRBD1 cannot be checked, as there is no DNA. CDR1 is SQVTM and CDR2 is ANQGSEA in the germline V gene. The CDR3 is made up of 12 amino acids. This chain's CDR3 is CSGTGGVAEAFF.

CDR3 sequence reads: CASSARQGLNTEAFF. The V call is TRBV7-6, the J call TRBJ1-1; the TCRdb D gene call, TRBD1, has no DNA to confirm it. The CDR3 runs to 15 residues. Germline V gene lookup returns CDR1 SGHVS and CDR2 FNYEAQ.

The chain couples TRBV7-8 to TRBJ1-1. The germline gives CDR1 SGHVS, CDR2 FQNEAQ. This CDR3 region has 12 residues. The CDR3: CASSPIDTEWGF.

The rearrangement joins TRBV20-1 to TRBJ2-3; TCRdb's D call, TRBD2, is unchecked because there is no DNA. The V gene's germline CDR1 is DFQATT and CDR2 SNEGSKA (reference sequence). The CDR3 runs to 15 residues. This CDR3 reads CSAHSGRWVTDTQYF.

The chain is built from TRBV29-1 and TRBJ2-7; TCRdb reports TRBD1, a call that lacks DNA to check it against. Germline V gene lookup returns CDR1 SQVTM and CDR2 ANQGSEA. The CDR3 sequence is 12 residues long. The CDR3 protein is CSAGQGGHEQYF.

The gene calls are TRBV28 and TRBJ2-5; TCRdb proposes TRBD1, but this gene call is untestable without DNA. CDR3 length: 12 residues. Per germline, CDR1 MDHEN and CDR2 SYDVKM. The CDR3 is CASSYGGGTQYF.

V and J are TRBV7-6 and TRBJ1-6; checking the TCRdb D call of TRBD1 is not possible without DNA. The CDR3 runs 14 residues. Germline CDR1 is SGHVS and CDR2 is FNYEAQ. The CDR3 loop is CASSLGGLNSPLHF.

This chain joins TRBV7-6 and TRBJ2-3; the D gene TCRdb calls, TRBD2, cannot be checked with no DNA. CDR3 length: 14 residues. The V gene's germline CDR1 is SGHVS and CDR2 FNYEAQ. The CDR3 here is CASSRGLEDNTQYF.

V is TRBV6-4 and J is TRBJ2-1; the TCRdb call, TRBD1, lacks DNA for checking. This CDR3 region has 12 residues. Germline V gene lookup returns CDR1 MRHNA and CDR2 SNTAGT. The CDR3 is CASSPGGLEQFF.

The CDR3 loop reads CARRDRESASNEQFF. The chain carries TRBV7-2 and TRBJ2-1; TCRdb proposes TRBD1, but this gene call is untestable without DNA. Germline V gene lookup returns CDR1 SGHTA and CDR2 FQGNSA. The CDR3 totals 15 residues.

V gene TRBV7-2 combines with J gene TRBJ2-3; the TRBD2 assignment by TCRdb is unverifiable without DNA. The germline V gene has CDR1 SGHTA and CDR2 FQGNSA. This CDR3 comprises 16 residues. CDR3 amino acids: CASSFLAGVSTDTQYF.

V and J are TRBV20-1 and TRBJ1-5; as DNA is missing, the TRBD1 call by TCRdb cannot be tested. The CDR3 consists of 15 residues. Per germline, CDR1 DFQATT and CDR2 SNEGSKA (reference sequence). The CDR3 protein is CSAVDDDVYSGSQHF.

The CDR3 sequence: CASSARQGTNTGELFF. J is TRBJ2-2 and V is TRBV11-3; lacking DNA, the TRBD1 call made by TCRdb goes unchecked. Germline lookup yields CDR1 SGHNT and CDR2 YENEEA. This CDR3 has 16 amino acids. The full variable domain, rest sourced from reference TRBV11-3 and TRBJ2-2, is EAGVVQSPRYKIIEKKQPVAFWCNPISGHNTLYWYLQNLGQGPELLIRYENEEAVDDSQLPKDRFSAERLKGVDSTLKIQPAELGDSAVYLCASSARQGTNTGELFFGEGSRLTVL.

The gene calls are TRBV7-2 and TRBJ2-1; the TCRdb call, TRBD1, lacks DNA for checking. Germline V gene data show CDR1 as SGHTA and CDR2 as FQGNSA. The CDR3 has 14 amino acids. The chain's CDR3 is CASSERTVYNEQFF. The full variable domain, in which reference TRBV7-2 and TRBJ2-1 provide the parts outside the CDR3, is GAGVSQSPSNKVTEKGKDVELRCDPISGHTALYWYRQSLGQGLEFLIYFQGNSAPDKSGLPSDRFSAERTGGSVSTLTIQRTQQEDSAVYLCASSERTVYNEQFFGPGTRLTVL.

This chain uses TRBV30 with TRBJ2-5; the D gene TCRdb calls, TRBD1, cannot be checked with no DNA. This CDR3 has 15 amino acids. Germline assignment: CDR1 GTSNPN and CDR2 SVGIG (reference sequence). CDR3 sequence reads: CAWSPPETEKETQYF.

The rearrangement links TRBV7-9 to TRBJ2-1; TCRdb selects TRBD1, and the lack of DNA leaves this call unchecked. Germline loops: CDR1 SEHNR, CDR2 FQNEAQ (reference sequence). The CDR3 is 15 amino acids. CDR3 loop: CASSPPGILHNEQFF. Filled out from reference TRBV7-9 and TRBJ2-1, the complete variable domain reads DTGVSQNPRHKITKRGQNVTFRCDPISEHNRLYWYRQTLGQGPEFLTYFQNEAQLEKSRLLSDRFSAERPKGSFSTLEIQRTEQGDSAMYLCASSPPGILHNEQFFGPGTRLTVL.

The chain has TRBV7-9 and TRBJ2-7; TCRdb picks TRBD2, but there is no DNA to check that call. Germline assignment: CDR1 SEHNR and CDR2 FQNEAQ (reference sequence). The CDR3 loop spans 14 amino acids. The CDR3 region is CASSSHNLHYEQYF.

The genes are TRBV7-6 and TRBJ2-1. This CDR3 contains 11 residues. Germline CDR1 reads SGHVS; CDR2 reads FNYEAQ. The CDR3 loop reads CASSLVHEQFF.

The chain has TRBV6-2 or TRBV6-3 and TRBJ2-2; TCRdb calls TRBD2, which cannot be checked without DNA. CDR1 is MNHEY and CDR2 is SVGEGT in the germline V gene. This CDR3 spans 15 amino acids. The CDR3 sequence is CASSPGLADTGELFF.

The chain recombines TRBV5-1 with TRBJ2-7; the D gene TCRdb calls, TRBD1, cannot be checked with no DNA. There are 14 residues in the CDR3. In germline, CDR1 is SGHRS, CDR2 YFSETQ. The CDR3 reads CASGMTGVHYEQYF.

This chain links TRBV6-2 or TRBV6-3 with TRBJ2-7; checking the TCRdb D call of TRBD1 is not possible without DNA. The CDR3 sequence is 14 residues long. CDR1 and CDR2 from the germline V gene are MNHEY and SVGEGT. CDR3 loop: CASSSGPGSYEQYF.

The V call is TRBV7-2, the J call TRBJ2-7; TCRdb outputs TRBD1, but without DNA this stays unchecked. This CDR3 has 15 residues. CDR1 is SGHTA and CDR2 is FQGNSA in the germline V gene. The CDR3: CASSPLRTGTYEQYF.